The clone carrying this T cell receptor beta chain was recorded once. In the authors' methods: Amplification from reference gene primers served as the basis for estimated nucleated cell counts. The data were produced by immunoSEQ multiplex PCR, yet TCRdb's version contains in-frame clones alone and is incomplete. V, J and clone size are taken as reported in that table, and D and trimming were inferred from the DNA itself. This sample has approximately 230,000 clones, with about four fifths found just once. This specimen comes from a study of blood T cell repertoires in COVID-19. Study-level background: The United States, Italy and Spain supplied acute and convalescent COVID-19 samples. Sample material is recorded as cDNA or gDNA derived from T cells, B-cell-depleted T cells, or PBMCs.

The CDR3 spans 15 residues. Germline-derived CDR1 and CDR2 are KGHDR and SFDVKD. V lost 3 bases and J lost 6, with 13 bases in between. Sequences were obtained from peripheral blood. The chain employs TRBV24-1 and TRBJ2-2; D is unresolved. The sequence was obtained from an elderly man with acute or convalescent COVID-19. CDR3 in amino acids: CATSDQSRVSGELFF. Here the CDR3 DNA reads TGTGCCACCAGTGATCAAAGTCGAGTTTCCGGGGAGCTGTTTTTT.